These T cell receptor beta chains were read from a single sample in a study of vaccination and CD4 T cells after COVID-19. These receptors lack a known antigen. TCRdb reprocessed the PCR reads with MiXCR, giving one entry per CDR3 protein. The table records some 15,000 distinct CDR3 sequences, roughly 30% of them present only once. Here the sequenced sample was CD4+ T cells from blood, cultured in vitro, taken after SARS-CoV-2 vaccination. These receptor sequences come from a human donor who had recovered from COVID-19. Both conserved end residues are part of each CDR3. A D gene is named only where the DNA matches it firmly. Size values are once, few and many counts, or a class for expanded clones, and some rows have none.

TRBD2	16	TRBJ2-2	TRBV7-2	NA	CASSQSPPREAGELFF	TGTGCCAGCAGCCAAAGCCCGCCACGGGAGGCCGGGGAGCTGTTTTTT
TRBD2	16	TRBJ2-1	TRBV27	NA	CASTPNTVAGRNEQFF	TGTGCCAGCACCCCTAATACGGTAGCGGGTAGAAATGAGCAGTTCTTC
NA	16	TRBJ2-7	TRBV28	NA	CASSLEWGLVSYEQYF	TGTGCCAGCAGTTTAGAATGGGGGCTGGTATCCTACGAGCAGTACTTC
NA	16	TRBJ2-3	TRBV28	NA	CASSFSLGGRTDTQYF	TGTGCCAGCAGTTTTAGTTTGGGGGGTAGAACAGATACGCAGTATTTT
NA	15	TRBJ2-2	TRBV7-2	NA	CASSLVARGTGELFF	TGTGCCAGCAGCTTAGTAGCGAGGGGCACCGGGGAGCTGTTTTTT
NA	14	TRBJ2-7	TRBV7-8	few	CASSLIAVRGEQYF	TGTGCCAGCAGCTTAATAGCGGTCCGCGGCGAGCAGTACTTC
NA	14	TRBJ1-2	TRBV6-1	few	CASTLGGRVYGYTF	TGTGCCAGTACACTCGGGGGCAGAGTCTATGGCTACACCTTC
NA	17	TRBJ1-1	TRBV27	few	CASSTIRQTVENTEAFF	TGTGCCAGCAGTACTATTAGACAGACTGTGGAGAACACTGAAGCTTTCTTT
NA	14	TRBJ1-2	TRBV2	few	CASSEAVGKGGYTF	TGTGCCAGCAGTGAAGCGGTAGGGAAAGGTGGCTACACCTTC
TRBD2	14	TRBJ2-7	TRBV6-1	NA	CASSRSGELLEQYF	TGTGCCAGCAGTCGAAGCGGGGAGTTGCTCGAGCAGTACTTC
NA	13	TRBJ2-7	TRBV20-1	NA	CSARDGSGYEQYF	TGCAGTGCTAGAGATGGGAGCGGCTACGAGCAGTACTTC
TRBD1	18	TRBJ2-6	TRBV7-9	NA	CASSPRDRLSSGANVLTF	TGTGCCAGCAGTCCTAGGGACAGGCTGAGCTCTGGGGCCAACGTCCTGACTTTC
NA	13	TRBJ2-2	TRBV28	NA	CASTTSPTGELFF	TGTGCCAGCACCACCAGCCCAACCGGGGAGCTGTTTTTT
NA	13	TRBJ2-2	TRBV20-1	few	CSALEDQTGELFF	TGCAGTGCTTTAGAGGACCAGACCGGGGAGCTGTTTTTT
TRBD1	14	TRBJ2-5	TRBV28	few	CASYRQGYQETQYF	TGTGCCAGTTATCGACAGGGCTACCAAGAGACCCAGTACTTC
NA	12	TRBJ1-6	TRBV11-2	NA	CASSFSRSPLHF	TGTGCCAGCAGCTTTTCGAGATCACCCCTCCACTTT
NA	12	TRBJ2-7	TRBV20-1	NA	CSASAPTYEQYF	TGCAGTGCTAGCGCGCCCACCTACGAGCAGTACTTC
NA	16	TRBJ1-6	TRBV20-1	NA	CSAERRITRGNSPLHF	TGCAGTGCCGAGCGTAGAATCACCCGGGGGAATTCACCCCTCCACTTT
TRBD2	14	TRBJ2-7	TRBV20-1	NA	CSAGPRTSGLEQYF	TGCAGTGCTGGACCCCGGACTAGCGGGCTAGAGCAGTACTTC
NA	16	TRBJ2-5	TRBV7-9	few	CAIGGGGSVKQETQYF	TGTGCCATAGGGGGGGGAGGTTCTGTCAAGCAAGAGACCCAGTACTTC
TRBD2	16	TRBJ2-2	TRBV20-1	NA	CSASTSGRAGTGELFF	TGCAGTGCCTCGACTAGCGGGAGGGCCGGTACCGGGGAGCTGTTTTTT
TRBD1	17	TRBJ1-2	TRBV6-2/TRBV6-3	few	CASSFTGTGAAYYGYTF	TGTGCCAGCAGTTTTACCGGGACAGGGGCCGCATACTATGGCTACACCTTC
NA	13	TRBJ1-2	TRBV25-1	medium-sized	CASTMGEGYGYTF	TGTGCCAGCACCATGGGGGAGGGCTATGGCTACACCTTC
TRBD1	15	TRBJ1-2	TRBV20-1	few	CSAADRATANYGYTF	TGCAGTGCCGCGGACAGGGCGACAGCTAACTATGGCTACACCTTC
TRBD1	14	TRBJ1-5	TRBV27	few	CASSPRGANQPQHF	TGTGCCAGCAGTCCCAGGGGGGCCAATCAGCCCCAGCATTTT
NA	14	TRBJ2-7	TRBV28	NA	CASTKTGGPYEQYF	TGTGCCAGCACGAAGACAGGCGGCCCCTACGAGCAGTACTTC
TRBD2	17	TRBJ2-1	TRBV7-3	NA	CASSLRGVSGSLNEQFF	TGTGCCAGCAGCTTAAGGGGGGTCAGCGGGAGTCTCAATGAGCAGTTCTTC
NA	15	TRBJ2-5	TRBV19	NA	CASTGGGKGQETQYF	TGTGCCAGTACCGGAGGGGGGAAGGGTCAAGAGACCCAGTACTTC
NA	15	TRBJ2-5	TRBV6-1	NA	CASSEVVGRRETQYF	TGTGCCAGCAGTGAAGTGGTGGGAAGAAGGGAGACCCAGTACTTC
NA	13	TRBJ1-3	TRBV7-9	NA	CASSLYLGNTIYF	TGTGCCAGCAGCTTATACCTCGGAAACACCATATATTTT
TRBD2	14	TRBJ2-7	TRBV24-1	NA	CATSGGTRPYEQYF	TGTGCCACCAGTGGCGGGACTAGACCCTACGAGCAGTACTTC
TRBD1	14	TRBJ1-2	TRBV27	medium-sized	CASSLRGQGYGYTF	TGTGCCAGCAGCCTCCGGGGACAGGGGTATGGCTACACCTTC
TRBD2	14	TRBJ2-2	TRBV20-1	few	CSARVAGAPGELFF	TGCAGTGCTAGAGTAGCGGGAGCGCCCGGGGAGCTGTTTTTT
TRBD1	17	TRBJ1-3	TRBV7-9	NA	CASSLGQGHHSGNTIYF	TGTGCCAGCAGCTTGGGACAGGGACACCACTCTGGAAACACCATATATTTT
TRBD2	13	TRBJ2-1	TRBV6-2/TRBV6-3	NA	CASSRQAGGEQFF	TGTGCCAGCAGCCGCCAAGCGGGAGGTGAGCAGTTCTTC
NA	14	TRBJ2-1	TRBV20-1	NA	CSANARLIFNEQFF	TGCAGTGCTAACGCCCGGTTGATCTTCAATGAGCAGTTCTTC
NA	15	TRBJ2-7	TRBV24-1	few	CATSSSRTGLYEQYF	TGTGCCACCAGCTCTAGTCGGACAGGACTATACGAGCAGTACTTC
NA	17	TRBJ1-5	TRBV7-8	NA	CASSPQRGVYSNQPQHF	TGTGCCAGCAGCCCCCAAAGGGGCGTCTATAGCAATCAGCCCCAGCATTTT
NA	15	TRBJ2-6	TRBV15	NA	CATSPLRDGANVPTF	TGTGCCACCAGCCCACTTCGGGACGGGGCCAACGTCCCGACTTTC
NA	13	TRBJ2-3	TRBV6-1	NA	CAARRSGTDTQYF	TGTGCCGCCAGACGATCGGGGACAGATACGCAGTATTTT
NA	14	TRBJ1-4	TRBV27	NA	CASSFWDPNEKLFF	TGTGCCAGCAGTTTCTGGGACCCGAATGAAAAACTGTTTTTT
NA	15	TRBJ2-6	TRBV6-5	few	CASSSEVSGANVLTF	TGTGCCAGCAGTTCCGAGGTCTCTGGGGCCAACGTCCTGACTTTC
NA	16	TRBJ1-3	TRBV29-1	once	CSASSQWGRSGNTIYF	TGCAGCGCATCCTCTCAATGGGGACGCTCTGGAAACACCATATATTTT
NA	16	TRBJ2-5	TRBV7-6	NA	CASSLVLRGAQETQYF	TGTGCCAGCAGCTTAGTACTTCGGGGGGCCCAAGAGACCCAGTACTTC
NA	15	TRBJ2-1	TRBV5-6	NA	CASSYRVLTYNEQFF	TGTGCCAGCAGCTACAGGGTCCTAACCTACAATGAGCAGTTCTTC
NA	15	TRBJ2-1	TRBV5-4	few	CASSFGQQAYNEQFF	TGTGCCAGCAGCTTCGGACAACAAGCCTACAATGAGCAGTTCTTC
TRBD1	18	TRBJ2-1	TRBV4-3	once	CASSQDLGGTGLMDEQFF	TGCGCCAGCAGCCAAGATCTCGGCGGGACAGGGTTAATGGATGAGCAGTTCTTC
NA	13	TRBJ1-1	TRBV6-2/TRBV6-3	NA	CASSPSGRAGAFF	TGTGCCAGCAGCCCTTCTGGGAGGGCCGGAGCTTTCTTT
TRBD2	12	TRBJ2-7	TRBV10-3	NA	CAISAGGDEQYF	TGTGCCATCTCAGCGGGAGGGGACGAGCAGTACTTC
NA	16	TRBJ2-2	TRBV20-1	NA	CSAREPTGFNSGELFF	TGCAGTGCTAGGGAGCCTACAGGGTTTAACAGCGGGGAGCTGTTTTTT
TRBD1	16	TRBJ1-2	TRBV6-5	few	CASSYFSRGNGYGYTF	TGTGCCAGCAGTTACTTTAGCAGGGGGAACGGTTATGGCTACACCTTC
NA	12	TRBJ1-1	TRBV30	NA	CAWGLAASVAFF	TGTGCCTGGGGACTGGCAGCGTCCGTAGCTTTCTTT
NA	15	TRBJ1-5	TRBV6-1	NA	CASTIQGGGNQPQHF	TGTGCCAGCACCATCCAGGGAGGTGGCAATCAGCCCCAGCATTTT
TRBD1	16	TRBJ2-1	TRBV19	NA	CASRDSGQRVYNEQFF	TGTGCCAGTAGGGACTCGGGACAGAGAGTTTACAATGAGCAGTTCTTC
NA	14	TRBJ2-3	TRBV6-1	few	CASRPGVGADTQYF	TGTGCCAGCAGGCCAGGGGTAGGGGCAGATACGCAGTATTTT